A selection of T cell receptor beta chains follows, all from one sample in a study of blood T cells in healthy people across ages. TCRdb re-analysed the 5' RACE reads in MiXCR, keeping a single row per CDR3 protein. The sample has approximately 1.5 million distinct CDR3 sequences; about 35% are singletons. The sequenced material came from blood. The receptors were gathered from a woman in her twenties or thirties in good health. Each CDR3 is given with its conserved first and last residue. The order of the fields is V gene, J gene, CDR3 protein.

V gene: TRBV29-1; J gene: TRBJ2-1; CDR3 protein: CSDHQGLAGVGNEQFF
V gene: TRBV5-1; J gene: TRBJ2-1; CDR3 protein: CASSLEGPGMDEQFF
V gene: TRBV14; J gene: TRBJ2-3; CDR3 protein: CASSQGSGGLTDTQYF
V gene: TRBV20-1; J gene: TRBJ1-2; CDR3 protein: CSAGRINYGYTF
V gene: TRBV28; J gene: TRBJ2-1; CDR3 protein: CASSLGSHSGRWSYNEQFF
V gene: TRBV20-1; J gene: TRBJ2-3; CDR3 protein: CSAALGTITDTQYF
V gene: TRBV30; J gene: TRBJ2-7; CDR3 protein: CAWGPKPYEQYF
V gene: TRBV6-5; J gene: TRBJ2-3; CDR3 protein: CASSYRGGMRDTQYF
V gene: TRBV29-1; J gene: TRBJ1-2; CDR3 protein: CSVGQGAYYTF
V gene: TRBV5-1; J gene: TRBJ2-5; CDR3 protein: CASSSFSGDQETQYF
V gene: TRBV15; J gene: TRBJ2-3; CDR3 protein: CATSPPEGIPDTQYF
V gene: TRBV2; J gene: -; CDR3 protein: CASSDGQGGFLETQYF
V gene: TRBV12-3/TRBV12-4; J gene: TRBJ2-2; CDR3 protein: CASSLALGGETGELFF
V gene: TRBV28; J gene: TRBJ2-1; CDR3 protein: CASSWRNVRAVSSYNEQFF
V gene: TRBV20-1; J gene: TRBJ2-7; CDR3 protein: CSAMAGTYEQYF
V gene: TRBV4-2; J gene: TRBJ1-4; CDR3 protein: CASSRPWGEKLFF
V gene: TRBV5-1; J gene: TRBJ2-1; CDR3 protein: CASSPGQIFYNEQFF
V gene: TRBV10-3; J gene: TRBJ2-4; CDR3 protein: CAISESTGESIQYF
V gene: TRBV5-6; J gene: TRBJ2-1; CDR3 protein: CASSFLSGYNEQFF
V gene: TRBV29-1; J gene: TRBJ1-1; CDR3 protein: CSVRTWRQGRTEAFF
V gene: TRBV12-3/TRBV12-4; J gene: TRBJ2-5; CDR3 protein: CASSFLGGGDETQYF
V gene: TRBV2; J gene: TRBJ1-4; CDR3 protein: CASILGLEEKLFF
V gene: TRBV11-1; J gene: TRBJ2-5; CDR3 protein: CASSLLLELPGLAGVQETQYF
V gene: TRBV27; J gene: TRBJ2-1; CDR3 protein: CASSSDSWEQFF
V gene: TRBV18; J gene: TRBJ1-2; CDR3 protein: CASSPSAGGVGYTF
V gene: TRBV20-1; J gene: TRBJ2-1; CDR3 protein: CSARDAGLAGAYYNEQFF
V gene: TRBV5-1; J gene: TRBJ2-1; CDR3 protein: CASSYTSGRRNEQFF
V gene: TRBV20-1; J gene: TRBJ2-7; CDR3 protein: CSAREAGYEQYF
V gene: TRBV29-1; J gene: TRBJ2-1; CDR3 protein: CSVEVVGRAYNEQFF
V gene: TRBV2; J gene: TRBJ2-1; CDR3 protein: CASTLGLAGGPFLDEQFF
V gene: TRBV12-3/TRBV12-4; J gene: TRBJ1-1; CDR3 protein: CASSLMWGTEAFF
V gene: TRBV2; J gene: -; CDR3 protein: CASIKGASGIYEQYF
V gene: TRBV20-1; J gene: TRBJ2-7; CDR3 protein: CSARPGSPPHEQYF
V gene: TRBV4-1; J gene: TRBJ1-1; CDR3 protein: CASSQAYSEAFF
V gene: TRBV7-9; J gene: TRBJ2-3; CDR3 protein: CASSLALVERDTQYF
V gene: TRBV12-3/TRBV12-4; J gene: TRBJ2-1; CDR3 protein: CASSLPRSGEQFF
V gene: TRBV6-5; J gene: TRBJ2-2; CDR3 protein: CASSFVGGTNTGELFF
V gene: TRBV6-6; J gene: TRBJ1-2; CDR3 protein: CASSLGGSRGYTF
V gene: TRBV5-6; J gene: -; CDR3 protein: CASSHAYRSQGSYEQYF
V gene: TRBV20-1; J gene: TRBJ2-3; CDR3 protein: CSARGPAGEFTDTQYF